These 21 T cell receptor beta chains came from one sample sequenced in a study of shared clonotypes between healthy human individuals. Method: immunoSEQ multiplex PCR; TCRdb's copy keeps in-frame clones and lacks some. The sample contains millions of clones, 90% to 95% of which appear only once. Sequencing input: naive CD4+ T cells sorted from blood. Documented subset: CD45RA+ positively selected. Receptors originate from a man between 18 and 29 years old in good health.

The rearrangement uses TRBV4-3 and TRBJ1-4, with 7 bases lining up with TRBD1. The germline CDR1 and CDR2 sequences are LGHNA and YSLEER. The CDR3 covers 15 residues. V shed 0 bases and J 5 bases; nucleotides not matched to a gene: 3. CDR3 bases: TGCGCCAGCAGCCAAGATGGGACAGCAAATGAAAAACTGTTTTTT. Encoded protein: CASSQDGTANEKLFF.

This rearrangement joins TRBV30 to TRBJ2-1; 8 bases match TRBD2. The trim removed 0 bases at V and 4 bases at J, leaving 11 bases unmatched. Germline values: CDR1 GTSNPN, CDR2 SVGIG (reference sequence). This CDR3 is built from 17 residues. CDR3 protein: CAWSVKSLAGYYNEQFF. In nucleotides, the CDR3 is TGTGCCTGGAGTGTAAAAAGTTTAGCGGGATATTACAATGAGCAGTTCTTC.

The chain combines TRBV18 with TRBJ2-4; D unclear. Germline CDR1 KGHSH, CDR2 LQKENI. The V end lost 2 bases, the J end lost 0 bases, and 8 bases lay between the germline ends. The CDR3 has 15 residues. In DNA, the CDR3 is TGTGCCAGCTCACCATTACCGCTAGCCAAAAACATTCAGTACTTC. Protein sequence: CASSPLPLAKNIQYF. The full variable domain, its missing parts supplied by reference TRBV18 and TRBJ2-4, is NAGVMQNPRHLVRRRGQEARLRCSPMKGHSHVYWYRQLPEEGLKFMVYLQKENIIDESGMPKERFSAEFPKEGPSILRIQQVVRGDSAAYFCASSPLPLAKNIQYFGAGTRLSVL.

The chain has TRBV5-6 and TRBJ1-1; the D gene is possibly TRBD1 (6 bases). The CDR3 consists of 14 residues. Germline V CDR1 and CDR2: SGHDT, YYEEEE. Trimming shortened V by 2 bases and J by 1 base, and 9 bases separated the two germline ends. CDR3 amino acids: CASSFGGQNTEAFF. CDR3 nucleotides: TGTGCCAGCAGCTTTGGGGGACAGAACACTGAAGCTTTCTTT.

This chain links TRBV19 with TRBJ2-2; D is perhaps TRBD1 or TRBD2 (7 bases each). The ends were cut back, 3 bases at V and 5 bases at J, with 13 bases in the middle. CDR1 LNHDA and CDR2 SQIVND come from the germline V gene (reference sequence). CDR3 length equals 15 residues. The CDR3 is CASSIPQGGTGELFF. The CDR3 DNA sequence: TGTGCCAGTAGTATCCCTCAGGGGGGGACCGGGGAGCTGTTTTTT.

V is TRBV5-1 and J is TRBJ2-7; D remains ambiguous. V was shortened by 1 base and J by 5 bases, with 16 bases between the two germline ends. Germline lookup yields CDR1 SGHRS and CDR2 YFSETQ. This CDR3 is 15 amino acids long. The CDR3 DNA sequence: TGCGCCAGCAGCTTGTCCCAGGCCGGTCGGAACGAGCAGTACTTC. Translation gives CASSLSQAGRNEQYF.

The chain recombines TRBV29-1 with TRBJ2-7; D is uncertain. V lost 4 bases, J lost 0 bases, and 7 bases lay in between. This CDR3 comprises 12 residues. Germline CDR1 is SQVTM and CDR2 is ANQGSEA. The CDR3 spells CSVATASYEQYF. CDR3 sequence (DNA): TGCAGCGTTGCGACTGCCTCCTACGAGCAGTACTTC.

Written as DNA, the CDR3 is TGCGCCAGCCGAAACCTAGCGAGCGGGAGAAATATGGGTGAGCAGTTCTTC. Amino acids: CASRNLASGRNMGEQFF. The chain combines TRBV5-1 with TRBJ2-1, with 8 positions matching TRBD2. V lost 7 bases and J lost 9; bases outside the gene matches: 21. Germline CDR1 SGHRS, CDR2 YFSETQ. This CDR3 region has 17 residues. Looking up the rest from reference TRBV5-1 and TRBJ2-1 gives the full variable domain: KAGVTQTPRYLIKTRGQQVTLSCSPISGHRSVSWYQQTPGQGLQFLFEYFSETQRNKGNFPGRFSGRQFSNSRSEMNVSTLELGDSALYLCASRNLASGRNMGEQFFGPGTRLTVL.

CDR3 sequence: CASSLATQNQPQHF. CDR3 coding DNA: TGTGCCAGCAGCTTAGCGACCCAAAATCAGCCCCAGCATTTT. The chain recombines TRBV7-8 with TRBJ1-5; D gene unclear. V was pared by 0 bases and J by 4 bases, with 7 bases between. Germline CDR1 and CDR2: SGHVS and FQNEAQ. CDR3 size: 14 residues.

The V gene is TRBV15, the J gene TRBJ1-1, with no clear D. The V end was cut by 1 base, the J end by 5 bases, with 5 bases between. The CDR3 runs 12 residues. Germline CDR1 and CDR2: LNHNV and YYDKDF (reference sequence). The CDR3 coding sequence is TGTGCCACCAGCAGAGTAGGGACTGAAGCTTTCTTT. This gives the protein CATSRVGTEAFF.

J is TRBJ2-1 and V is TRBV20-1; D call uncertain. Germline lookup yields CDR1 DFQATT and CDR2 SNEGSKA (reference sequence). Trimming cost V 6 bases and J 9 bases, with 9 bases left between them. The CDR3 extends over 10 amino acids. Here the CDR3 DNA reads TGCAGTGCCTTAAAAACTGAGCAGTTCTTC. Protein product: CSALKTEQFF.

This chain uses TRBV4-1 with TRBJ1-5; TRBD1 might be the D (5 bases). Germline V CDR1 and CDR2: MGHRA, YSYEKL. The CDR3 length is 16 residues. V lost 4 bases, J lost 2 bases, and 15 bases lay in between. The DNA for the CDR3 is TGCGCCAGCAGCCCGACAGTAAAAGGGGGCAATCAGCCCCAGCATTTT. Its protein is CASSPTVKGGNQPQHF.

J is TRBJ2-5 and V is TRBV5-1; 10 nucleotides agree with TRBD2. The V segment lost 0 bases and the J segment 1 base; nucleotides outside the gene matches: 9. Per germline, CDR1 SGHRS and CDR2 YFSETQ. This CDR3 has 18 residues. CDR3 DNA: TGCGCCAGCAGCTTGGCCCGACTAGCGGGCAACCTCCAAGAGACCCAGTACTTC. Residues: CASSLARLAGNLQETQYF.

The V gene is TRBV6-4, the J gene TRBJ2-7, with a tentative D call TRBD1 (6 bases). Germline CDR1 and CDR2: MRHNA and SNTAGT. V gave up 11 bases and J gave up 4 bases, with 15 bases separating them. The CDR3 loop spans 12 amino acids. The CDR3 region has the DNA TGTGCCGTAGCCGGGACAAGGTACGAGCAGTACTTC. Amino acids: CAVAGTRYEQYF.

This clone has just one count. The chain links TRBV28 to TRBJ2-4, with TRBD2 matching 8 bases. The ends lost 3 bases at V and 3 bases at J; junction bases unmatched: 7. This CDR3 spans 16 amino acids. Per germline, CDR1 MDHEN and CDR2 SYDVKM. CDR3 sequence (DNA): TGTGCCAGCAGTTTCGGGGGGGTCGGTAGCAAAAACATTCAGTACTTC. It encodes CASSFGGVGSKNIQYF.

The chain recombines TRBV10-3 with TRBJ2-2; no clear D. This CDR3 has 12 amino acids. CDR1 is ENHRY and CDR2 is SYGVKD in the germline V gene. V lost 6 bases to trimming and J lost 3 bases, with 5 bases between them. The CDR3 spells CAIRPDTGELFF. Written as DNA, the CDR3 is TGTGCCATCAGGCCTGACACCGGGGAGCTGTTTTTT.

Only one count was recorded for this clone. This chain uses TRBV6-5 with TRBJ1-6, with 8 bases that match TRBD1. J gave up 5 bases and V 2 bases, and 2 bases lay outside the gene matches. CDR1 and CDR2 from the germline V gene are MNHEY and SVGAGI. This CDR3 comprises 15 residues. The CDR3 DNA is TGTGCCAGCAGTTACGGGGGACAGGATAATTCACCCCTCCACTTT. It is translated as CASSYGGQDNSPLHF.

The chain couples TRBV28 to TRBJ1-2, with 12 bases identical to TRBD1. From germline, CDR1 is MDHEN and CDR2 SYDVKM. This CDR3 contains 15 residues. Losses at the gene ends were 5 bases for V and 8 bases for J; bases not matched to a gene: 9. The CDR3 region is CASSHRDRGQGGYTF. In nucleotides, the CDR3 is TGTGCCAGCAGTCACCGGGACAGGGGGCAGGGAGGCTACACCTTC.

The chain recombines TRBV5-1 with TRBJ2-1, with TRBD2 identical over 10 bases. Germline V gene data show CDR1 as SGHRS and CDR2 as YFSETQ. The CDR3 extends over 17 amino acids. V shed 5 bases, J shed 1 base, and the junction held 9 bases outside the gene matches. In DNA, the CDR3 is TGCGCCAGCAGGCCGGATAGCGGGAGGTCTTCCTACAATGAGCAGTTCTTC. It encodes CASRPDSGRSSYNEQFF. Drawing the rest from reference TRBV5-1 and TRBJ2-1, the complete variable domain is KAGVTQTPRYLIKTRGQQVTLSCSPISGHRSVSWYQQTPGQGLQFLFEYFSETQRNKGNFPGRFSGRQFSNSRSEMNVSTLELGDSALYLCASRPDSGRSSYNEQFFGPGTRLTVL.

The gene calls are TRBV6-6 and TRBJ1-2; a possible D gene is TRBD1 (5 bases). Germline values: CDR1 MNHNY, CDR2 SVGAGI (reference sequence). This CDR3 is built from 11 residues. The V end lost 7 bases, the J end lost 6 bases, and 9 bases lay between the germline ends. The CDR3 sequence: CASKWGDGYTF. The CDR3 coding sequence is TGTGCCAGCAAATGGGGGGATGGCTACACCTTC.

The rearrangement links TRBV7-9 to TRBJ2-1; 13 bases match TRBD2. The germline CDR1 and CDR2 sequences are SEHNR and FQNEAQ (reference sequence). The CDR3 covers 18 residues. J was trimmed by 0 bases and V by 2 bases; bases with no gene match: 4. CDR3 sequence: CASSLTSGRGISYNEQFF. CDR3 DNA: TGTGCCAGCAGCTTAACTAGCGGGAGGGGGATCTCCTACAATGAGCAGTTCTTC. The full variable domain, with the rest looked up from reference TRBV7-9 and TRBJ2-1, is DTGVSQNPRHKITKRGQNVTFRCDPISEHNRLYWYRQTLGQGPEFLTYFQNEAQLEKSRLLSDRFSAERPKGSFSTLEIQRTEQGDSAMYLCASSLTSGRGISYNEQFFGPGTRLTVL.